Each of the 21 T cell receptor beta chains below was sequenced from the same sample in a study of glioma-infiltrating T cells. TCR alpha and beta CDR3 regions were amplified from RNA using iRepertoire nested multiplex PCR. TCRdb itself ran the multiplex PCR reads through MiXCR, one entry per CDR3 protein. Here the sample spans approximately 120,000 distinct CDR3 sequences, about 25% being singletons. What was sequenced was glioma tissue, nonneoplastic brain tissue, or PBMCs (not recorded which). Source of these receptors: a human donor with low-grade glioma or glioblastoma, undergoing nonglioma brain surgery, or in good health (not recorded which).

The CDR3 here is CASSQGGQGADQPQHF. CDR3 nucleotides: TGTGCCAGCAGCCAAGGGGGACAGGGGGCTGATCAGCCCCAGCATTTT. This sequence joins TRBV3-1 and TRBJ1-5, with 12 bases lining up with TRBD1. The V gene's germline CDR1 is LGHDT and CDR2 YNNKEL (reference sequence). Trimming took 1 base from V and 5 from J; bases not matched to a gene: 3. The CDR3 consists of 16 residues.

To note about this clonotype: Germline is not matched at one junction end, which may reflect a read error. The J gene is TRBJ1-5, the V gene TRBV27; no clear D. Germline loops: CDR1 MNHEY, CDR2 SMNVEV (reference sequence). This CDR3 region has 15 residues. DNA for the CDR3: TGTGCCAGAAGTACCCGGGAGCGCAGCAATAAGCCCCAGCATTTT. This gives the protein CARSTRERSNKPQHF.

This clonotype was seen only once. Given a much more abundant clone one base away, this may be a read error. The chain recombines TRBV6-6 with TRBJ2-3, with no clear D. The germline V gene has CDR1 MNHNY and CDR2 SVGAGI (reference sequence). Trimming stripped 6 bases from V and 6 bases from J, with 19 bases between. The CDR3 runs 15 residues. Here the CDR3 reads CASSVALIPEDTQYF. The CDR3 DNA reads TGTGCCAGCAGCGTAGCTCTGATCCCTGAGGATACGCAGTATTTT.

This clonotype was observed at least ten times. The chain couples TRBV20-1 to TRBJ2-1, with 10 bases lining up with TRBD2. V trimming: 3 bases; J trimming: 4 bases; junction bases outside the gene matches: 9. There are 16 residues in the CDR3. Germline-derived CDR1 and CDR2 are DFQATT and SNEGSKA (reference sequence). The CDR3 nucleotides are TGCAGTGCTAGGGTTGTGACTAGCGGGTCTTACAATGAGCAGTTCTTC. Its protein product is CSARVVTSGSYNEQFF.

This clonotype was found many times. This chain connects TRBV9 to TRBJ1-4, with a possible D match to TRBD1 (6 bases). V lost 0 bases and J lost 3, with 9 bases in between. The CDR3 extends over 15 amino acids. The germline gives CDR1 SGDLS, CDR2 YYNGEE. CDR3 sequence: CASSVGTGSNEKLFF. CDR3 bases: TGTGCCAGCAGCGTAGGTACAGGGTCTAATGAAAAACTGTTTTTT.

This clonotype was recorded many times. The CDR3 bases are TGTGCCAGCAGCGGGACTTCCTACAATGAGCAGTTCTTC. Encoded protein: CASSGTSYNEQFF. The chain employs TRBV6-1 and TRBJ2-1, with D perhaps TRBD2 (6 bases). Trimming stripped 6 bases from V and 1 base from J, with 7 bases between. Germline V gene lookup returns CDR1 MNHNS and CDR2 SASEGT. CDR3 length: 13 residues.

This clonotype has only a few counts. The chain couples TRBV4-1 to TRBJ1-2; 10 bases fit TRBD1. CDR3 length: 19 residues. Germline values: CDR1 MGHRA, CDR2 YSYEKL. The trim removed 1 base at V and 4 bases at J, leaving 15 bases unmatched. The CDR3, as DNA: TGCGCCAGCAGCCAAGCGCCGACAGGGGGCTCAAACGGGGGCTATGGCTACACCTTC. Residues: CASSQAPTGGSNGGYGYTF.

Ten or more counts support this clonotype. The chain combines TRBV6-2 or TRBV6-3 with TRBJ2-4, with 7 bases aligning to TRBD1. The length of the CDR3 is 13 residues. V dropped 5 bases and J dropped 8; count of bases not matched to a gene: 6. Germline V CDR1 and CDR2: MNHEY, SVGEGT. DNA for the CDR3: TGTGCCAGCAGTCCTCGGACAGGCCACATTCAGTACTTC. Amino acid sequence: CASSPRTGHIQYF.

This clonotype was observed at least ten times. The rearrangement uses TRBV28 and TRBJ1-1; D is uncertain. This CDR3 region has 14 residues. CDR1 and CDR2 (germline): MDHEN, SYDVKM. V lost 0 bases and J 2 bases, leaving 7 bases between the germline ends. CDR3 amino acids: CASSLWESNTEAFF. CDR3 in DNA: TGTGCCAGCAGTTTATGGGAAAGCAACACTGAAGCTTTCTTT.

This clonotype was detected ten times or more. The chain employs TRBV7-2 and TRBJ2-1; 8 bases map to TRBD2. J was trimmed by 7 bases and V by 2 bases; bases with no gene match: 10. This CDR3 contains 16 residues. Germline V gene sequence: CDR1 SGHTA, CDR2 FQGNSA. CDR3 residues: CASSLISAGVGNEQFF. CDR3 sequence (DNA): TGTGCCAGCAGCTTAATTTCAGCGGGAGTCGGTAATGAGCAGTTCTTC.

Comment on this clonotype: The final CDR3 position lacks the conserved phenylalanine or tryptophan, pointing to a likely read error. The rearrangement joins TRBV7-2 to TRBJ2-7; D is unresolved. CDR3 length: 13 residues. V was trimmed by 0 bases and J by 3 bases, leaving 6 bases between them. The germline V gene encodes CDR1 SGHTA and CDR2 FQGNSA. The DNA of the CDR3 is TGTGCCAGCAGCTTAGCGGGGATCTACGAGCAGTACTTG. Protein product: CASSLAGIYEQYL.

This clonotype was detected ten times or more. This chain links TRBV7-7 with TRBJ2-1; possibly TRBD2 for D (6 bases). The CDR3 extends over 14 amino acids. V lost 0 bases and J lost 4, with 7 bases in between. Germline V gene data show CDR1 as SSHAT and CDR2 as FNYEAQ (reference sequence). The DNA of the CDR3 is TGTGCCAGCAGCTTAGCGCGGGGTTACAATGAGCAGTTCTTC. Translated, it gives CASSLARGYNEQFF.

The chain joins TRBV7-9 to TRBJ1-1, with no clear D. V shed 2 bases and J shed 6 bases, with 7 bases lying between them. CDR3 length equals 12 residues. CDR1 is SEHNR and CDR2 is FQNEAQ in the germline V gene (reference sequence). CDR3 DNA sequence: TGTGCCAGCAGCTTATGGCAGTCTGAAGCTTTCTTT. Its translation: CASSLWQSEAFF.

This clonotype was observed many times. The chain uses TRBV5-4 and TRBJ2-7, with D possibly TRBD1 on 5 matching bases. Per germline, CDR1 SGHNT and CDR2 YYREEE (reference sequence). The CDR3 has 16 residues. Between the trimmed V and J ends, which lost 0 bases and 2 bases, there was a span of 15 bases. The CDR3 here is CASSLGTPASPYEQYF. The DNA of the CDR3 is TGTGCCAGCAGCTTGGGGACACCAGCTAGTCCCTACGAGCAGTACTTC.

Points on this clonotype: A much larger clone lies one base from this, so it may be a read error. Written as DNA, the CDR3 is TGCGCCAGCAGACCCGGGACAGGGAGGAACACTGAAGCTTTCTTT. It yields the protein CASRPGTGRNTEAFF. The chain employs TRBV4-1 and TRBJ1-1; TRBD1 matches at 9 bases. Unmatched junction bases numbered 6, after V lost 6 bases and J lost 1 base. The germline CDR1 and CDR2 sequences are MGHRA and YSYEKL. The CDR3 runs 15 residues.

This clonotype was detected many times. The chain couples TRBV28 to TRBJ1-1, with D perhaps matching TRBD1 (5 bases). Germline CDR1 is MDHEN and CDR2 is SYDVKM. Trimming removed 3 bases at V and 1 base at J, with 12 bases between. The CDR3 runs 15 residues. CDR3 sequence: CASSFIDSENTEAFF. As DNA, the CDR3 is TGTGCCAGCAGTTTCATTGACAGCGAGAACACTGAAGCTTTCTTT.

V gene TRBV20-1 combines with J gene TRBJ2-4, with D possibly TRBD1 on 7 matching bases. Germline loops: CDR1 DFQATT, CDR2 SNEGSKA (reference sequence). Deletions cut 6 bases from V and 13 bases from J, with 19 bases between. The CDR3 covers 12 residues. The CDR3 DNA sequence: TGCAGTGCATTGGGCAGGGGGGATGAGCAGTACTTC. Translating gives CSALGRGDEQYF.

The V call is TRBV6-2 or TRBV6-3, the J call TRBJ1-5; tentatively, D is TRBD1 (5 bases). V was clipped by 2 bases and J by 7 bases, with 12 bases between them. The CDR3 is made up of 14 amino acids. Germline CDR1 and CDR2: MNHEY and SVGEGT. CDR3 DNA: TGTGCCAGCAGTTACCAGGGATCGAGGCAGCCCCAGCATTTT. Protein: CASSYQGSRQPQHF.

As concerns this clonotype: As the CDR3 is not closed by the conserved phenylalanine or tryptophan, this likely results from a read error. This chain connects TRBV7-2 to TRBJ2-3, with TRBD2 matching over 7 bases. The germline V gene has CDR1 SGHTA and CDR2 FQGNSA. This CDR3 comprises 16 residues. Losses at the gene ends were 1 base for V and 4 bases for J; bases not matched to a gene: 8. The CDR3 DNA is TGTGCCAGCAGCTTAGGTTCAGCGGGATCGGCAGATACGCAGTATTTA. Translating it yields CASSLGSAGSADTQYL.

The chain employs TRBV29-1 and TRBJ2-2; 7 nucleotides align to TRBD2. Trimming cost V 5 bases and J 0 bases; bases outside gene matches: 6. There are 15 residues in the CDR3. CDR1 and CDR2 (germline): SQVTM, ANQGSEA. The CDR3 DNA sequence: TGCAGCGTTTCGGTTGGGGGGGCGAACACCGGGGAGCTGTTTTTT. Translating it yields CSVSVGGANTGELFF.

This clonotype was observed at least ten times. The CDR3 sequence: CATSGGPGRDGYTF. The DNA for the CDR3 is TGTGCCACCAGTGGGGGTCCAGGGAGGGATGGCTACACCTTC. The gene calls are TRBV24-1 and TRBJ1-2, with TRBD1 as a possible D gene (5 bases). The V and J ends lost 5 bases and 6 bases respectively, with 15 bases between them. The CDR3 contains 14 residues. Germline CDR1 is KGHDR and CDR2 is SFDVKD.